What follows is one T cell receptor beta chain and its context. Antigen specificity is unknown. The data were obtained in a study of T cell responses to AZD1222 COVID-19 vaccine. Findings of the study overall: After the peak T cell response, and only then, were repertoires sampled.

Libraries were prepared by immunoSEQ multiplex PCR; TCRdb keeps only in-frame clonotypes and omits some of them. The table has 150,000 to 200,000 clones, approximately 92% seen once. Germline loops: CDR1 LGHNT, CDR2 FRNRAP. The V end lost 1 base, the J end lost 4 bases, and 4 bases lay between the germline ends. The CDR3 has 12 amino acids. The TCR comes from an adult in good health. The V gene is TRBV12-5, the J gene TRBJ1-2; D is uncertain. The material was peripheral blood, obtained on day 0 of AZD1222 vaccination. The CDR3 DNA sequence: TGTGCTAGTGGTTTGGGGACCTATGGCTACACCTTC. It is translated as CASGLGTYGYTF.